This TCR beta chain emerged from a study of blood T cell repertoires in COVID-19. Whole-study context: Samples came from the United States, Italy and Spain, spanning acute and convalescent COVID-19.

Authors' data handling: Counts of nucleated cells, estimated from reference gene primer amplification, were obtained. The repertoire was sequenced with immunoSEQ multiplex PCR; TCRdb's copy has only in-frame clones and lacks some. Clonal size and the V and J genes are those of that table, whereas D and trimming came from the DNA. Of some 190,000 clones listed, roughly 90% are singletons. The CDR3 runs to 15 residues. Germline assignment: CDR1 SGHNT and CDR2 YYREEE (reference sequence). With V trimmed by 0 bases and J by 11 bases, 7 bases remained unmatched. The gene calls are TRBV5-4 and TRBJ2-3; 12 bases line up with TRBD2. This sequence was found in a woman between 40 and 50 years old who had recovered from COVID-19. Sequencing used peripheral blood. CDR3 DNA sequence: TGTGCCAGCAGCTTGGGACTAGCGGGGGAAATGAGGCAGTATTTT. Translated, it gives CASSLGLAGEMRQYF.